A selection of T cell receptor beta chains follows, all from one sample in a study of cytomegalovirus exposure and HLA in healthy donors. Profiling relied on immunoSEQ multiplex PCR, and the TCRdb table lists in-frame clones only, not all of them. Of about 43,000 clones in the sample, 70% to 85% were seen once. Sample: PBMCs. The source of these receptors is a man under 40 in good health and CMV-seronegative. The CDR3 runs from the conserved cysteine through the conserved F or W. A D gene is named only where the DNA matches it firmly. The size entry is marked missing in some rows and otherwise reads once, few, many or a size class.

>TRBV7-9|.|TRBJ2-7|.
CSSSPGPYEQYF
TGTTCCAGCAGCCCAGGCCCCTACGAGCAGTACTTC
>TRBV19|few|TRBJ1-2|.
CASSLPDWGYTF
TGTGCCAGTAGTTTGCCGGACTGGGGCTACACCTTC
>TRBV2|.|TRBJ2-3|.
CASSSGGASTDTQYF
TGTGCCAGCAGTTCGGGCGGGGCTAGCACAGATACGCAGTATTTT
>TRBV19|.|TRBJ1-1|.
CASSPGHSNTEAFF
TGTGCCAGTAGTCCGGGACACTCGAACACTGAAGCTTTCTTT
>TRBV5-6|.|TRBJ2-7|TRBD1
CASSLEGARGYEQYF
TGTGCCAGCAGCTTGGAGGGGGCCAGGGGCTACGAGCAGTACTTC
>TRBV14|.|TRBJ2-5|TRBD2
CASSRGDLAGGPETQYF
TGTGCCAGCAGCCGAGGGGATCTAGCGGGAGGGCCGGAGACCCAGTACTTC
>TRBV25-1|.|TRBJ1-5|TRBD1
CASSGTGDQPQHF
TGTGCCAGCAGTGGGACAGGGGATCAGCCCCAGCATTTT
>TRBV25-1|.|TRBJ1-1|.
CASSRLQGSSEAFF
TGTGCCAGCAGCCGGCTTCAGGGAAGTTCTGAAGCTTTCTTT
>TRBV5-1|.|TRBJ2-7|TRBD1
CASSRDRVDYEQYF
TGCGCCAGCAGCCGGGACAGGGTAGACTACGAGCAGTACTTC
>TRBV12-1|.|TRBJ2-1|.
CASTPLAGVGAYNEQFF
TGTGCCAGCACGCCGCTAGCGGGAGTAGGTGCCTACAATGAGCAGTTCTTC
>TRBV19|.|TRBJ2-7|TRBD2
CASSPAGTSGRLYEQYF
TGTGCCAGTAGTCCGGCCGGGACTAGCGGGAGACTCTACGAGCAGTACTTC
>TRBV28|.|TRBJ1-5|.
CASSLFLGYQPQHF
TGTGCCAGCAGTTTGTTCCTGGGCTATCAGCCCCAGCATTTT
>TRBV28|.|TRBJ2-1|TRBD2
CASSVGAGGPHEQFF
TGTGCCAGCAGTGTAGGGGCGGGAGGGCCTCATGAGCAGTTCTTC
>TRBV9|.|TRBJ1-2|.
CASSVAATAKYGYTF
TGTGCCAGCAGCGTAGCGGCGACAGCCAAATATGGCTACACCTTC
>TRBV5-1|.|TRBJ2-7|.
CASSLEGVHEQYF
TGCGCCAGCAGCTTGGAAGGGGTCCACGAGCAGTACTTC
>TRBV7-3|.|TRBJ2-3|TRBD2
CASSSTGTSETDTQYF
TGTGCCAGCAGCTCTACCGGGACTAGCGAGACAGATACGCAGTATTTT
>TRBV19|.|TRBJ1-1|.
CASSPGGAFGEAFF
TGTGCCAGTAGTCCCGGGGGGGCTTTTGGTGAAGCTTTCTTT
>TRBV5-1|once|TRBJ2-3|TRBD2
CASAGTSILEYTQYF
TGCGCCAGTGCAGGGACTAGCATCCTAGAATATACGCAGTATTTT
>TRBV10-2|.|TRBJ2-3|.
CASKLAHSTDTQYF
TGCGCCAGCAAACTAGCTCATAGCACAGATACGCAGTATTTT
>TRBV10-2|.|TRBJ1-2|.
CASSETRDTLFRYTF
TGCGCCAGCAGTGAGACCCGGGACACCTTGTTCCGCTACACCTTC
>TRBV7-2|.|TRBJ1-1|.
CASSQGHYTEAFF
TGTGCCAGCAGCCAGGGACATTACACTGAAGCTTTCTTT
>TRBV11-3|.|TRBJ2-1|.
CASSRGQQFYNEQFF
TGTGCCAGCAGCCGAGGACAGCAGTTCTACAATGAGCAGTTCTTC
>TRBV27|.|TRBJ2-3|TRBD2
CASSPKGGVAGYTDTQYF
TGTGCCAGCAGTCCCAAGGGGGGGGTAGCGGGATATACAGATACGCAGTATTTT
>TRBV29-1|.|TRBJ2-3|TRBD2
CSVEGGRAADTQYF
TGCAGCGTTGAAGGCGGGAGGGCGGCAGATACGCAGTATTTT
>TRBV28|.|TRBJ2-2|TRBD1
CASSPRDWTGGNTGELFF
TGTGCCAGCAGTCCTAGAGACTGGACAGGGGGGAACACCGGGGAGCTGTTTTTT
>TRBV6-1|.|TRBJ2-1|.
CASSGAVHNEQFF
TGTGCCAGCAGTGGGGCTGTCCACAATGAGCAGTTCTTC
>TRBV7-9|.|TRBJ1-4|TRBD1
CSSSLVRDSSATNEKLFF
TGTTCCAGCAGCTTAGTAAGGGACAGTTCTGCAACTAATGAAAAACTGTTTTTT
>TRBV28|.|TRBJ2-6|TRBD1
CASSYLGQGPSGANVLTF
TGTGCCAGCAGTTATTTGGGACAGGGGCCTTCTGGGGCCAACGTCCTGACTTTC
>TRBV28|few|TRBJ2-7|TRBD2
CASTLASGSYEQYF
TGTGCCAGCACCCTGGCTAGCGGGAGTTACGAGCAGTACTTC
>TRBV19|.|TRBJ1-2|.
CATQPWGRSDYGYTF
TGTGCCACCCAACCTTGGGGGCGCAGTGACTATGGCTACACCTTC
>TRBV4-2|.|TRBJ2-2|TRBD2
CASSQRGLAGGWNTGELFF
TGTGCCAGCAGCCAAAGGGGACTAGCGGGAGGTTGGAACACCGGGGAGCTGTTTTTT
>TRBV4-3|.|TRBJ2-1|TRBD2
CASSQGSSGRAYNEQFF
TGCGCCAGCAGCCAAGGTAGTAGCGGGAGGGCCTACAATGAGCAGTTCTTC
>TRBV4-2|once|TRBJ2-7|TRBD2
CASSQGSSGTYEQYF
TGTGCTAGCAGCCAAGGGAGTAGCGGGACCTACGAGCAGTACTTC
>TRBV7-8|.|TRBJ1-5|TRBD1
CASSWGTGGGQPQHF
TGTGCCAGCAGCTGGGGGACAGGGGGCGGGCAGCCCCAGCATTTT
>TRBV4-3|few|TRBJ1-2|.
CASSRGTGYGYTF
TGCGCCAGCAGCCGCGGGACTGGCTATGGCTACACCTTC
>TRBV4-1|once|TRBJ2-1|TRBD2
CASSDERDYNEQFF
TGCGCCAGCAGCGATGAGCGGGACTACAATGAGCAGTTCTTC
>TRBV7-9|.|TRBJ2-1|TRBD2
CASSPSWTSGVIIGQFF
TGTGCCAGCAGCCCGAGCTGGACTAGCGGGGTCATTATTGGGCAGTTCTTC
>TRBV7-7|.|TRBJ1-5|TRBD1
CASSAGGPQHF
TGTGCCAGCAGCGCAGGGGGGCCCCAGCATTTT
>TRBV13|.|TRBJ1-1|.
CASSLSRDMTEAFF
TGTGCCAGCAGCTTGTCCCGGGATATGACTGAAGCTTTCTTT
>TRBV14|.|TRBJ2-1|.
CASSPRDPAYNEQFF
TGTGCCAGCAGCCCCCGGGATCCAGCCTACAATGAGCAGTTCTTC
>TRBV5-6|.|TRBJ2-7|TRBD2
CASSPVASGSYEQYF
TGTGCCAGCAGCCCGGTGGCTAGCGGGAGTTACGAGCAGTACTTC
>TRBV19|.|TRBJ2-3|TRBD2
CASRLAGADTQYF
TGTGCCAGTAGACTAGCGGGAGCAGATACGCAGTATTTT
>TRBV6-5|.|TRBJ2-5|TRBD2
CASSKLAGGQTQYF
TGTGCCAGCAGTAAACTAGCGGGAGGCCAGACCCAGTACTTC
>TRBV5-4|.|TRBJ1-6|.
CASSWGGGTNSPLHF
TGTGCCAGCAGCTGGGGCGGGGGTACCAATTCACCCCTCCACTTT
>TRBV6-6|.|TRBJ2-7|.
CASSYSAAGSYEQYF
TGTGCCAGCAGTTACTCGGCGGCGGGATCCTACGAGCAGTACTTC